Sequencing of this T cell receptor beta chain was carried out in a study of blood T cell repertoires in COVID-19. Looking at the study overall: The United States, Italy and Spain were the sources of the acute and convalescent COVID-19 samples.

Germline V lookup: CDR1 LNHNV, CDR2 YYDKDF (reference sequence). V was pared by 1 base and J by 1 base, with 12 bases between. The CDR3 is 16 amino acids. Authors' data handling: Reference gene primer amplification in the assay estimated nucleated cell counts. TCRdb's table, derived via immunoSEQ multiplex PCR, lists solely in-frame clones and lacks some. The V and J calls and clone size are taken from that table; D and trimming were inferred from the DNA. The sample records some 220,000 clones, 84% being singletons. The TCR comes from an elderly woman with active or convalescent COVID-19. Input material: peripheral blood. This chain uses TRBV15 with TRBJ2-3, with D possibly being TRBD2 (6 bases). In nucleotides, the CDR3 is TGTGCCACCAGCAGAGGTGGAGGGGATGGCACAGATACGCAGTATTTT. It translates to CATSRGGGDGTDTQYF.